Here is one T cell receptor (beta chain) with its context. Antigen unknown. TCRdb's copy holds only in-frame clones and misses some; the assay was immunoSEQ multiplex PCR. The data contain some 100,000 clones, more than 75% of them singletons. These data are taken from a study of T cell responses to AZD1222 COVID-19 vaccine. General study results and limits: Seropositive status at baseline applied to only five to seven AZD1222 recipients.

The CDR3 has 14 amino acids. J was trimmed by 7 bases and V by 6 bases; bases with no gene match: 11. Germline V CDR1 and CDR2: MNHEY, SVGAGI. Sample: peripheral blood, taken 28 days after the second AZD1222 dose. The TCR sequence derives from an adult who received the AZD1222 COVID-19 vaccine. The chain carries TRBV6-5 and TRBJ1-1, with TRBD1 matching over 7 bases. CDR3 amino acids: CASSPSAGGGEAFF. CDR3 nucleotide sequence: TGTGCCAGCAGCCCCTCGGCAGGGGGAGGTGAAGCTTTCTTT.